The T cell receptor (beta chain) under discussion was sequenced for a study of cytomegalovirus exposure and HLA in healthy donors. Study outcomes and limitations: 87-base-pair reads could not separate some V segments, including TRBV6-2 and TRBV6-3. Rarity marked most TCR sequences, yet some public TCRs occurred in many donors. Specificity of a few CMV-associated chains for CMV antigens was verified in vitro.

In the PCR, 60 Vbeta and 13 Jbeta primers were used. As handled by the study authors: As a later analysis found, there were 82 million or so unique TCR beta chains, of which roughly 11 million were shared. TCRdb's table, derived via immunoSEQ multiplex PCR, lists solely in-frame clones and lacks some. D and trimming were read from the DNA, whereas the V and J calls and clone size are those reported in that table. Its table records approximately 110,000 clones. This CDR3 spans 14 amino acids. The germline gives CDR1 SGHRS, CDR2 YFSETQ. V dropped 0 bases and J dropped 7 bases, with 11 bases sitting between them. Of note for this clone: The target antigen is unknown.

This TCR derives from a man aged 45-65 years in good health and CMV-seronegative. V gene TRBV5-1 combines with J gene TRBJ1-5; D may be TRBD1 (5 bases). Specimen: PBMCs. The CDR3 sequence: CASSLEGPGQPQHF. The CDR3 nucleotides are TGCGCCAGCAGCTTGGAGGGGCCCGGCCAGCCCCAGCATTTT.